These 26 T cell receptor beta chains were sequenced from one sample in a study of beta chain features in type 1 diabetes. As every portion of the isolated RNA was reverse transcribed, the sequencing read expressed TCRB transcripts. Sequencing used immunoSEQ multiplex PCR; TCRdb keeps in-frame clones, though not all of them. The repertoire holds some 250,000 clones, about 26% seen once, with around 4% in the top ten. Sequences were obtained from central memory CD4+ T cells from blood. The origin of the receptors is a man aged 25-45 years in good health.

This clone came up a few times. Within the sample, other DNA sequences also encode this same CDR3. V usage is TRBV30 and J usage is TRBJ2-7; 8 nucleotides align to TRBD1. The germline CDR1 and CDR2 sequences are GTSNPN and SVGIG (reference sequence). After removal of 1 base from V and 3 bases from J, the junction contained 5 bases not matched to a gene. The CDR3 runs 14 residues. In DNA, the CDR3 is TGTGCCTGGAGTGAGACAGGGGCGTTCTACGAGCAGTACTTC. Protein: CAWSETGAFYEQYF.

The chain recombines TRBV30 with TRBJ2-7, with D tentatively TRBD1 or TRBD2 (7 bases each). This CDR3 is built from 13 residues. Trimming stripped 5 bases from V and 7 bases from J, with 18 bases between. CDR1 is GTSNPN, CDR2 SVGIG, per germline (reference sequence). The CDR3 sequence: CAWVPGGAGEQYF. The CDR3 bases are TGTGCCTGGGTGCCAGGGGGGGCCGGGGAGCAGTACTTC.

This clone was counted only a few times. Here the CDR3 reads CASSLDAQLTQYF. The CDR3, as DNA: TGTGCCAGCAGCTTAGATGCTCAACTTACGCAGTATTTT. This chain joins TRBV11-2 and TRBJ2-3; D gene ambiguous. The V gene's germline CDR1 is SGHAT and CDR2 FQNNGV. V was clipped by 0 bases and J by 8 bases, with 9 bases between them. The CDR3 loop spans 13 amino acids.

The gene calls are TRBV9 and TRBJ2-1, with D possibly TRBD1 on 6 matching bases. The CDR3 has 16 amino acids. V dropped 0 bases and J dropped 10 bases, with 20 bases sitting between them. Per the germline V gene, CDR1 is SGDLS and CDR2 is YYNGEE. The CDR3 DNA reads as TGTGCCAGCAGCGTAGCAGGGGAAAGGGCCTTTGAAGAGCAGTTCTTC. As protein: CASSVAGERAFEEQFF.

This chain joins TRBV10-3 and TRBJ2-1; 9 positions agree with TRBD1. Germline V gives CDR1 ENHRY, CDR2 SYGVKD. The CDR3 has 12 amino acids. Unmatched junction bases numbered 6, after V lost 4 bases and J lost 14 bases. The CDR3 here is CAISGRTGEEFF. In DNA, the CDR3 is TGTGCCATCAGTGGGCGGACAGGGGAAGAGTTCTTC.

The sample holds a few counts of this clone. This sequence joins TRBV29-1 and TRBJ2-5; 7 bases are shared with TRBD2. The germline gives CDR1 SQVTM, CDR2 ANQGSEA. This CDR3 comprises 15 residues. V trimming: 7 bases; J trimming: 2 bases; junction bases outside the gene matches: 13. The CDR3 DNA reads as TGCAGCGGCCCCGCGTCCGCGGGAGTACAAGAGACCCAGTACTTC. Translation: CSGPASAGVQETQYF.

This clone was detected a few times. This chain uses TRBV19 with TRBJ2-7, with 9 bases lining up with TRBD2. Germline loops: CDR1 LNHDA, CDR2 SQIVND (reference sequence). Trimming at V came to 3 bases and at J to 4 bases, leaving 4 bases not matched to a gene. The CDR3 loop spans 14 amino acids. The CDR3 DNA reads TGTGCCAGTAGTATCCAGCGGGAGGTATACGAGCAGTACTTC. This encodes CASSIQREVYEQYF.

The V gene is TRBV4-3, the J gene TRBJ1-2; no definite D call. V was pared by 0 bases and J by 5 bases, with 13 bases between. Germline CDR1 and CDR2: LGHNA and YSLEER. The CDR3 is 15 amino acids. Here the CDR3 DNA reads TGCGCCAGCAGCCAAGATACGGTGGCCGCTTATGGCTACACCTTC. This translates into CASSQDTVAAYGYTF.

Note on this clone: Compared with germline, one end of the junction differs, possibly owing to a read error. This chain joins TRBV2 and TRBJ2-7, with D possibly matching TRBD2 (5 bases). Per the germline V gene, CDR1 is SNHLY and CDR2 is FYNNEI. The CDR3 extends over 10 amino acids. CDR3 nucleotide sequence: TGTGCCAGCAGTGGTGGGAGCCTAAACTTC. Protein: CASSGGSLNF.

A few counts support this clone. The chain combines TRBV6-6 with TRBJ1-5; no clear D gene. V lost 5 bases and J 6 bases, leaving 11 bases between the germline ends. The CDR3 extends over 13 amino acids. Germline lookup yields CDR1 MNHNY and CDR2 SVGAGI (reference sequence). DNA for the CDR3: TGTGCCAGCAGTGCCACAGACGGTCAGCCCCAGCATTTT. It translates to CASSATDGQPQHF.

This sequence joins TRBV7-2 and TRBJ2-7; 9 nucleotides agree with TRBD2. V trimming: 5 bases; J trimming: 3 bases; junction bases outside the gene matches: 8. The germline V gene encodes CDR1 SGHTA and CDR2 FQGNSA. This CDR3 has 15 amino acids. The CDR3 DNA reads TGTGCCAGCAGCACAGGGACTAGCAAGCGCTACGAGCAGTACTTC. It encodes CASSTGTSKRYEQYF.

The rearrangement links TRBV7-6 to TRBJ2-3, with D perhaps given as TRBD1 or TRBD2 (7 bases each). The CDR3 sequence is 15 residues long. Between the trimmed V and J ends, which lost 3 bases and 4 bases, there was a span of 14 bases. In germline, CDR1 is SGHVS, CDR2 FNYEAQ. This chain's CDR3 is CASSLGGGRADTQYF. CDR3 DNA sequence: TGTGCCAGCAGCTTGGGAGGGGGCAGGGCAGATACGCAGTATTTT.

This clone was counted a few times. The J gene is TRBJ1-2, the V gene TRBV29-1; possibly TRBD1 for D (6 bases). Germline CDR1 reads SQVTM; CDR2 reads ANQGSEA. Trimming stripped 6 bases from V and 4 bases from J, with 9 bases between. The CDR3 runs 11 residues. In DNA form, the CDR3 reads TGCAGCGTCTGGGACATCTATGGCTACACCTTC. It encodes CSVWDIYGYTF.

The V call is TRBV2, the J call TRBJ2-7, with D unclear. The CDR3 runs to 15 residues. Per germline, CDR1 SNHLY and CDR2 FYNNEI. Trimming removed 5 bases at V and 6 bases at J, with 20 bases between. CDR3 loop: CASSSRGHRLGEQYF. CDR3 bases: TGTGCCAGCAGTTCAAGAGGCCATAGGCTTGGCGAGCAGTACTTC.

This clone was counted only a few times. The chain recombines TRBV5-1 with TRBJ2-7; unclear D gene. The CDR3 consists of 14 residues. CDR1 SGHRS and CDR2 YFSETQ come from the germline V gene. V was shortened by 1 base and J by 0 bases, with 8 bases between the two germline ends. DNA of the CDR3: TGCGCCAGCAGCTTGTCGGGTGCCTCCTACGAGCAGTACTTC. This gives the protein CASSLSGASYEQYF.

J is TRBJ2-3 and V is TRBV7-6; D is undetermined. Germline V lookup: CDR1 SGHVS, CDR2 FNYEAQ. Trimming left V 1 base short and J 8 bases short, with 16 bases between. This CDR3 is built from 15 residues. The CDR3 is CASSLELLGLATQYF. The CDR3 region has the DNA TGTGCCAGCAGCTTAGAACTTCTAGGGCTTGCTACGCAGTATTTT. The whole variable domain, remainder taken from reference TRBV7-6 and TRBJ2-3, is GAGVSQSPRYKVTKRGQDVALRCDPISGHVSLYWYRQALGQGPEFLTYFNYEAQQDKSGLPNDRFSAERPEGSISTLTIQRTEQRDSAMYRCASSLELLGLATQYFGPGTRLTVL.

CDR3 sequence (DNA): TGTGCCAGCAGCGTAGATATCACCGGGGAGCTGTTTTTT. Translation gives CASSVDITGELFF. V and J are TRBV9 and TRBJ2-2, with D uncertain. CDR3 length equals 13 residues. Trimming cost V 0 bases and J 4 bases, with 4 bases left between them. The V gene's germline CDR1 is SGDLS and CDR2 YYNGEE.

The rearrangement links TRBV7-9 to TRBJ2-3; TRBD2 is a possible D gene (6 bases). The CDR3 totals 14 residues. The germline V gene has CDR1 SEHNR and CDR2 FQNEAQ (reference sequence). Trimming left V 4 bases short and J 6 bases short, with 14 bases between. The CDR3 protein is CASSWRDSWDTQYF. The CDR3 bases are TGTGCCAGCAGCTGGCGGGACTCCTGGGATACGCAGTATTTT.

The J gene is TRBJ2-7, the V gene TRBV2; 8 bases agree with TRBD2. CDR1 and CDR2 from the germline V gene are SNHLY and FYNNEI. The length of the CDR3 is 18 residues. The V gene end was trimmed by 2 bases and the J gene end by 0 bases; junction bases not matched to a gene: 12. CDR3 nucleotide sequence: TGTGCCAGCAGTGAACGATTAGCGGGGAACACCTACTCCTACGAGCAGTACTTC. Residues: CASSERLAGNTYSYEQYF.

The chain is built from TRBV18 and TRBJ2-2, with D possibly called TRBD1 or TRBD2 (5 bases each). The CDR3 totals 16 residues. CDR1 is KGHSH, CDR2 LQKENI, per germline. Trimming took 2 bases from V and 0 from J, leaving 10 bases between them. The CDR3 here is CASSPGTPANTGELFF. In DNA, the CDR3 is TGTGCCAGCTCACCAGGGACGCCCGCGAACACCGGGGAGCTGTTTTTT.

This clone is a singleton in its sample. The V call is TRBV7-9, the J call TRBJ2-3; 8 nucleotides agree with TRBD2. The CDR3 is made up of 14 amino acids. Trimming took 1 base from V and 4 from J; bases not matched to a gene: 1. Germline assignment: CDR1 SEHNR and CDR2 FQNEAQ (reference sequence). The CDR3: CASSLVAGSDTQYF. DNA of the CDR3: TGTGCCAGCAGCTTAGTAGCGGGATCAGATACGCAGTATTTT.

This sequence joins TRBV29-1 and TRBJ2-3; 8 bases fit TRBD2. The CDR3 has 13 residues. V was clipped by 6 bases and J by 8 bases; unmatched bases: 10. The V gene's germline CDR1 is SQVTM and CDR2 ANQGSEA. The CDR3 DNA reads TGCAGCGTCTCTAGCGGGCCGATAGGTACGCAGTATTTT. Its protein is CSVSSGPIGTQYF.

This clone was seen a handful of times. CDR3: CASSHFGQGLNTEAFF. CDR3 DNA sequence: TGTGCCAGCAGCCATTTTGGACAGGGGTTGAACACTGAAGCTTTCTTT. The rearrangement links TRBV14 to TRBJ1-1; TRBD1 matches at 9 bases. CDR1 and CDR2 (germline): SGHDN, FVKESK. This CDR3 has 16 residues. V trimming: 3 bases; J trimming: 0 bases; junction bases outside the gene matches: 5.

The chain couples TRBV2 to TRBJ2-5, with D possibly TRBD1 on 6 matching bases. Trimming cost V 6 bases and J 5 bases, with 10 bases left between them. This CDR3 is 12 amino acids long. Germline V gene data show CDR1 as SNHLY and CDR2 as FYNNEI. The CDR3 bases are TGTGCCAGCAGGCCACAGGGTGAGACCCAGTACTTC. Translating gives CASRPQGETQYF.

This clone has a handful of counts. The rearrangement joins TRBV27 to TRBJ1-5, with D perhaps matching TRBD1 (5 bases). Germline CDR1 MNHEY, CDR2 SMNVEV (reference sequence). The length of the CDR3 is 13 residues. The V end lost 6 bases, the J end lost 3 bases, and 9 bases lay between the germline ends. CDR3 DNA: TGTGCCAGCAGCGGGGGGTACAATCAGCCCCAGCATTTT. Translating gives CASSGGYNQPQHF.

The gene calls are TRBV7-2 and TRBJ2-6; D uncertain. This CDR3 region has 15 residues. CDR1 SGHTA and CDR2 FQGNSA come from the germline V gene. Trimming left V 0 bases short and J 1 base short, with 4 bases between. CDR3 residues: CASSLAGSGANVLTF. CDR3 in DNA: TGTGCCAGCAGCTTAGCAGGGTCTGGGGCCAACGTCCTGACTTTC.